The present entry profiles one T cell receptor (beta chain) with its context. There is no known antigen for this receptor. No quality values exist for individual bases; no much larger clone is one base distant. This sample stems from a study of blood T cell repertoires in COVID-19 (dated by TCRdb to about 2020). In the study overall: Collaborator samples came from the United States, Italy and Spain and covered acute and convalescent phases of COVID-19. Subjects who had been exposed to COVID-19, were actively infected with it, or had recovered from it provided the deeply sampled blood TCRbeta repertoires that made up the dataset. The sample metadata nearly always contained a de-identified subject ID, COVID-19 status, age in years and sex. Samples came from the ongoing ImmuneRACE study (first 160 participants) plus 1,254 subjects from 6 global collaborators. A freely available public database, intended as a resource for researchers studying the immune response to SARS-CoV-2, is where the repertoires were released. Where available, HLA class I and class II types were taken from metadata supplied by the sample provider and were not determined by assay-based typing. The prospective study material was composed of cDNA or gDNA derived from T cells, B-cell-depleted T cells, or PBMCs.

The immunoSEQ Assay, a bias-controlled multiplex PCR, was used to amplify TCRbeta CDR3 regions from genomic DNA. Under the source paper's analysis protocol: The number of nucleated cells in each sample was estimated from the amplification of reference gene primers within the assay. Sequence reads were collapsed and filtered to measure the absolute abundance of every unique TCRbeta CDR3 rearrangement. For each sample, productive Simpson clonality was calculated by taking the square root of Simpson's diversity index across productive rearrangements. TCRdb mirrors the immuneACCESS table, restricted to in-frame sequences. Some clones are absent from its copies; in checked studies, under half trace to an unresolved V gene, and the reason for the others is unknown. The DNA gave D and trimming, while V, J and clone size come from that table. Within this sample are about 340,000 clones, with around 88% of them counted one time only. Around 7.5% of the sample rests with the top ten.

In Seattle, one collaborating source enrolled patients while the infection was active and tracked those patients longitudinally over the course of disease. Collaborating institutions collected whole blood in K2EDTA tubes following their own protocols. For TCRbeta analysis, collaborators shipped samples in one of three forms: frozen whole blood, isolated PBMCs, or DNA extracted from either of those sample types. From the cysteine up to the phenylalanine, the CDR3 has a length of 18 residues. The DNA shown is the 54-base CDR3, in frame from base 1. The germline ends are 16 bases apart after V is trimmed by 3 bases and J by 0 bases. CDR1 KGHDR and CDR2 SFDVKD were looked up in the germline V gene. The research as a whole found: The amount of clinical and demographic metadata varied by source and participant and was provided uncurated.

What was sequenced was peripheral blood. The chain is assembled from TRBV24-1 and TRBJ2-2; the best D guess is TRBD1, with 6 bases matching. The receptor was derived from a woman aged 55-70 years with COVID-19, enrolled during active disease. CDR3 loop: CATSDHGQSLSNTGELFF. The sequenced DNA: TGTGCCACCAGTGATCATGGACAGTCCCTCTCGAACACCGGGGAGCTGTTTTTT.